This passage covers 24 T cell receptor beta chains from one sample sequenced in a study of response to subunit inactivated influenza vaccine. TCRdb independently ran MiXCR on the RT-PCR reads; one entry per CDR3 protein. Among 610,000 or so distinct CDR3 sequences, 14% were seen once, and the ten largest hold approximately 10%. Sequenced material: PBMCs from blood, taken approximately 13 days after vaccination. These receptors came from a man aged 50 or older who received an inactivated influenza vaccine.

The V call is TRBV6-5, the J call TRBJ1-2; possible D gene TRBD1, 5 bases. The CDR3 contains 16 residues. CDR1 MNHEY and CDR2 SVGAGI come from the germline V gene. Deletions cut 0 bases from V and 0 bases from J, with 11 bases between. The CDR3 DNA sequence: TGTGCCAGCAGTTACTCTCGTTGGACAACTAACTATGGCTACACCTTC. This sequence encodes CASSYSRWTTNYGYTF.

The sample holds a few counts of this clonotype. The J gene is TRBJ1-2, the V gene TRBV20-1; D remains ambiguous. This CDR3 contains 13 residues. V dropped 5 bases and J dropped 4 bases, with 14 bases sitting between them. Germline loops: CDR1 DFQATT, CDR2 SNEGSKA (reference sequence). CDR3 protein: CSAPPDRPYGYTF. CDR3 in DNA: TGCAGTGCTCCACCGGACCGTCCCTATGGCTACACCTTC.

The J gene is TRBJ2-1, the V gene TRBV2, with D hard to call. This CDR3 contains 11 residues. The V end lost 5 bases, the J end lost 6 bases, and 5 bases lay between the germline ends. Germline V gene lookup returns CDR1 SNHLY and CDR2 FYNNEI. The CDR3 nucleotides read TGTGCCAGCAGTTCAATCAATGAGCAGTTCTTC. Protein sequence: CASSSINEQFF.

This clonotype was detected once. Here the CDR3 DNA reads TGTGCCACCAGCAGGCGGGCAGGGACAGTGCAAGCGACTAATGAAAAACTGTTTTTT. Protein: CATSRRAGTVQATNEKLFF. The rearrangement uses TRBV15 and TRBJ1-4; 7 nucleotides match TRBD1. The CDR3 runs 19 residues. CDR1 is LNHNV and CDR2 is YYDKDF in the germline V gene (reference sequence). The V and J ends lost 3 bases and 2 bases, in that order; junction bases with no gene match: 15.

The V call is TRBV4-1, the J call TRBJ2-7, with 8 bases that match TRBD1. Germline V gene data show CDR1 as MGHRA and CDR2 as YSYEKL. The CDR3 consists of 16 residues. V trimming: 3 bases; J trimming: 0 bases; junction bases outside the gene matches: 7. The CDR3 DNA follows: TGCGCCAGCAGCCATGCTTCGGACAGGGTCTCCTACGAGCAGTACTTC. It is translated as CASSHASDRVSYEQYF.

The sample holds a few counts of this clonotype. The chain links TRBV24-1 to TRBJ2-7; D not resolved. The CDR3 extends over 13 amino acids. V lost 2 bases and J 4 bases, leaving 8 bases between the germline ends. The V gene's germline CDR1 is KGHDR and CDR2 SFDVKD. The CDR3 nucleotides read TGTGCCACCAGTGATTCGGCCCATTACGAGCAGTACTTC. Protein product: CATSDSAHYEQYF.

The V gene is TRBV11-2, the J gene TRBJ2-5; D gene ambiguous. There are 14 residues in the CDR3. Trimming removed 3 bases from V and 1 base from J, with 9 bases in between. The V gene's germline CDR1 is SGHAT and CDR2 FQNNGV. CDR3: CASSFRTLQETQYF. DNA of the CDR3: TGTGCCAGCAGCTTTCGCACACTCCAAGAGACCCAGTACTTC. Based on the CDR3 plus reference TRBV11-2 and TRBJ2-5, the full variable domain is EAGVAQSPRYKIIEKRQSVAFWCNPISGHATLYWYQQILGQGPKLLIQFQNNGVVDDSQLPKDRFSAERLKGVDSTLKIQPAKLEDSAVYLCASSFRTLQETQYFGPGTRLLVL.

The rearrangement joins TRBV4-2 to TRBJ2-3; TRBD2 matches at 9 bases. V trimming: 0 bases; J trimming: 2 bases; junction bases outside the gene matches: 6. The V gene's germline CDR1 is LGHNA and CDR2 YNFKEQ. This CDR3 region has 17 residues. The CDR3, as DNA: TGTGCCAGCAGCCAAGACGGAGCGGGGGGCTTCACAGATACGCAGTATTTT. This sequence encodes CASSQDGAGGFTDTQYF.

CDR3: CASSQNPYEQYF. The CDR3, as DNA: TGTGCCAGCAGCCAAAACCCTTACGAGCAGTACTTC. This sequence joins TRBV6-2 or TRBV6-3 and TRBJ2-7; D call uncertain. CDR1 MNHEY and CDR2 SVGEGT come from the germline V gene. The CDR3 length is 12 residues. The V end lost 6 bases, the J end lost 4 bases, and 10 bases lay between the germline ends.

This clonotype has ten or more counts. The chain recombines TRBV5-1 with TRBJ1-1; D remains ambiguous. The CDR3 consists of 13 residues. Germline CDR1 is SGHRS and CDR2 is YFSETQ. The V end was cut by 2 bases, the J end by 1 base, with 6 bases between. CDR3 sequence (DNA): TGCGCCAGCAGCTTTGACGGGAACACTGAAGCTTTCTTT. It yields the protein CASSFDGNTEAFF.

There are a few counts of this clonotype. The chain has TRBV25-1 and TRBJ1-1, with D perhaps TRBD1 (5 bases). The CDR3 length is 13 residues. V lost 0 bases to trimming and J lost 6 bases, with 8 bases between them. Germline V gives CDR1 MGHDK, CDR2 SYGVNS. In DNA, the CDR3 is TGTGCCAGCAGTGAATATGGGGGGTCTGAAGCTTTCTTT. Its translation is CASSEYGGSEAFF.

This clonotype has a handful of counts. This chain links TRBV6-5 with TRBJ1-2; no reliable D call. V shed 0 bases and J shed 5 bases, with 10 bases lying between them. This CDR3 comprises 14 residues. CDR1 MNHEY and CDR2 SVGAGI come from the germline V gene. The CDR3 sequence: CASSYSSGPYGYTF. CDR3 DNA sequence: TGTGCCAGCAGTTACTCGTCCGGCCCTTATGGCTACACCTTC.

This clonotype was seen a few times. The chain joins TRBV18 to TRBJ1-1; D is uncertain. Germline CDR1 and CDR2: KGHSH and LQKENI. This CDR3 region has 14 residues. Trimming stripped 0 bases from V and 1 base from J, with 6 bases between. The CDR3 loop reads CASSPPSRNTEAFF. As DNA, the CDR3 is TGTGCCAGCTCACCACCGAGCAGGAACACTGAAGCTTTCTTT.

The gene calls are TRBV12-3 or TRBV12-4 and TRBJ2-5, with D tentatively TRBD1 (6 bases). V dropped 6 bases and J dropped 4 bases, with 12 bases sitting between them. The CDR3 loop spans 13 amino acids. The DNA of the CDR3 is TGTGCCAGCAGGGGGGCTATTCGAGAGACCCAGTACTTC. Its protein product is CASRGAIRETQYF.

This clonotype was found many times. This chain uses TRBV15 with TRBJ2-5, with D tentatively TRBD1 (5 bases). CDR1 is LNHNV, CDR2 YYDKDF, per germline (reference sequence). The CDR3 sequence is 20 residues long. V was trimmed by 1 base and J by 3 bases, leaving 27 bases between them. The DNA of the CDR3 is TGTGCCACCAGCAGAGGACAGTCCCCCCCGATCCTTTGGATAAAAGAGACCCAGTACTTC. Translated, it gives CATSRGQSPPILWIKETQYF.

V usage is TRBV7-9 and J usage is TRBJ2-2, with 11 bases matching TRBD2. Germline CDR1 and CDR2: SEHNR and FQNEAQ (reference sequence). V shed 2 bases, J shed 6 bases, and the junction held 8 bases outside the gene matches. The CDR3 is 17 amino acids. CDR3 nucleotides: TGTGCCAGCAGCTTATGGATAGCGGGAGGGTCGTCCGGGGAGCTGTTTTTT. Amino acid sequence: CASSLWIAGGSSGELFF.

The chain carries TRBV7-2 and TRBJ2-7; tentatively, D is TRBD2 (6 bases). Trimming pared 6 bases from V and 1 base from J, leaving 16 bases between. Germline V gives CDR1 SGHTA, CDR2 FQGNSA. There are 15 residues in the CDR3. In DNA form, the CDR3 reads TGTGCCAGCAGTCCTGGCGCGGGGATTTCCTACGAGCAGTACTTC. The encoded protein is CASSPGAGISYEQYF. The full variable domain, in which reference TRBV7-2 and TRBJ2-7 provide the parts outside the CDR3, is GAGVSQSPSNKVTEKGKDVELRCDPISGHTALYWYRQSLGQGLEFLIYFQGNSAPDKSGLPSDRFSAERTGGSVSTLTIQRTQQEDSAVYLCASSPGAGISYEQYFGPGTRLTVT.

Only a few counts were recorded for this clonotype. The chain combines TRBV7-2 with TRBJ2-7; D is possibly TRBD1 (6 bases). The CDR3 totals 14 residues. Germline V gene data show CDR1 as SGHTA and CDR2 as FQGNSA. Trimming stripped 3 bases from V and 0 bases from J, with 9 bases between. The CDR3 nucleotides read TGTGCCAGCAGCTTGGGGACAACCTCCTACGAGCAGTACTTC. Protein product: CASSLGTTSYEQYF.

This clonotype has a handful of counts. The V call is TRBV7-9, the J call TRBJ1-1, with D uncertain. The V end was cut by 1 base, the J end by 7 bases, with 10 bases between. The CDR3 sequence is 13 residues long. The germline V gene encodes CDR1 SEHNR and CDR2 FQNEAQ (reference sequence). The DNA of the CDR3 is TGTGCCAGCAGCTTAGGAGGAACGAGTGAAGCTTTCTTT. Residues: CASSLGGTSEAFF.

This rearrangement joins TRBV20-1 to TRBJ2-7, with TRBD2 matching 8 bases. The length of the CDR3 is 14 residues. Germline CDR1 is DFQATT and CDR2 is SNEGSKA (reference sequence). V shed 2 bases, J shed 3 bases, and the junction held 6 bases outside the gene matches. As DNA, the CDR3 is TGCAGTGCTAGACTAGCGGGCCCGCGCTACGAGCAGTACTTC. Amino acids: CSARLAGPRYEQYF.

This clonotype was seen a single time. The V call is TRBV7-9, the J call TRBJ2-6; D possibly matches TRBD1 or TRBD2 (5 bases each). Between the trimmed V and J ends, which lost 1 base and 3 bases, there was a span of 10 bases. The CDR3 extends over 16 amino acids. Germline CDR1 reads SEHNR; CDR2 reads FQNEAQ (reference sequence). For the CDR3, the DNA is TGTGCCAGCAGCTTAGTGGGGGTTTATGGGGCCAACGTCCTGACTTTC. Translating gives CASSLVGVYGANVLTF. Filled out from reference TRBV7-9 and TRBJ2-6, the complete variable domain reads DTGVSQNPRHKITKRGQNVTFRCDPISEHNRLYWYRQTLGQGPEFLTYFQNEAQLEKSRLLSDRFSAERPKGSFSTLEIQRTEQGDSAMYLCASSLVGVYGANVLTFGAGSRLTVL.

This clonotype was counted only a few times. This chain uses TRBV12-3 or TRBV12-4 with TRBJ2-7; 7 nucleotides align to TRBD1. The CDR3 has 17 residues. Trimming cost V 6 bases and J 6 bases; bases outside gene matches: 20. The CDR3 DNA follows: TGTGCCAGCAGCGGAGGAATAGCCGGGACAGCTTTCCCCGAGCAGTACTTC. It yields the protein CASSGGIAGTAFPEQYF.

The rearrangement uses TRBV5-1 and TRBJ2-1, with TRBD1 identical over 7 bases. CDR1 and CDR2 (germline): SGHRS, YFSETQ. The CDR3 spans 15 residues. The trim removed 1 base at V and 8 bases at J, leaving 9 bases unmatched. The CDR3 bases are TGCGCCAGCAGCTTGACCGGGACAGATTACCATGAGCAGTTCTTC. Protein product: CASSLTGTDYHEQFF.

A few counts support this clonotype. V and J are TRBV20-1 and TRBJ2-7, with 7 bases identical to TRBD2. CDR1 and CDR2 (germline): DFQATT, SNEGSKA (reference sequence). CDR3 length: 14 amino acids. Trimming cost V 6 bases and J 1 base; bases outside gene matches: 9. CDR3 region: CSALGLDVSYEQYF. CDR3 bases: TGCAGTGCATTAGGACTAGACGTTTCCTACGAGCAGTACTTC.